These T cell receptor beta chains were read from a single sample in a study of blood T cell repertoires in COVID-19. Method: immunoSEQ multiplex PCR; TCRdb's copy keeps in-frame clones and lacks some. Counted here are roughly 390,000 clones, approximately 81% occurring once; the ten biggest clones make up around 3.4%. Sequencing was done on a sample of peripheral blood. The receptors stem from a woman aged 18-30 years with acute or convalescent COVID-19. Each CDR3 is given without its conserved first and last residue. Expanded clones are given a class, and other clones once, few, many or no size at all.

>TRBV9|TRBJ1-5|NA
ASSIGTGANQPQH
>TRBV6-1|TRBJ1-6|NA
ASSEGWAVSPLH
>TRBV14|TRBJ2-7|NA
ASSQSYYEQY
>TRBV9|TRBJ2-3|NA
ASSASILAGEGDTQY
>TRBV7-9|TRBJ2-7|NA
ASTGTSIHEQY
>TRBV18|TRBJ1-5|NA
ASSRELGEAQH
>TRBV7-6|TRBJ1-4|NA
ASSPSGANEKLF
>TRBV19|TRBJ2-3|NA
ASSIEGFPSTDTQY
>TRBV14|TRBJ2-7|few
ASSPDRGFYEQY
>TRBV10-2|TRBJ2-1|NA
ASSESFGRAPYNEQF
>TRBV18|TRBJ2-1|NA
ASSLGETTGQF
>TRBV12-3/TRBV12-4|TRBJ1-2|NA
ASKRDTWGYT
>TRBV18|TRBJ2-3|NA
ASSPLAASTDTQY
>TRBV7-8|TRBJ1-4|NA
ASSPSPSRGVGLRLEKLF
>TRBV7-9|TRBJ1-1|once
ASIRDTNTEAF
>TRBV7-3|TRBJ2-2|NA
ASSLKGTSGPLNTGELF
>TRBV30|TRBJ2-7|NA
ACTGTDTSYEQY
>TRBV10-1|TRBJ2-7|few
ASSDVPDTTILEQY
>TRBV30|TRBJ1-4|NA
AWRLQGKGEKLF
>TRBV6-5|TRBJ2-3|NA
ASSRDRNTDTQY
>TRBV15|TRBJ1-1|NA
ATSRTVSGGGEAF
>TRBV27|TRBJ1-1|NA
ASSATGGVPEAF
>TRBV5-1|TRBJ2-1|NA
ASSFKRRGSNGNEQF
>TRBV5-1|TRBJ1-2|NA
ASSLAQGYYGYT
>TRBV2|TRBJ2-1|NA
ASSANSLYNEQF
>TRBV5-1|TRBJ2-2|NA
ASSGGTGSLTGELF
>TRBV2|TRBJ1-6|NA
ASRTQGAGSPLH
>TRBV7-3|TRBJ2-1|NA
ASSHRVSGYNEQF
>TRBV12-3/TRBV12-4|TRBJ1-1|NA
ASQKSVEAF
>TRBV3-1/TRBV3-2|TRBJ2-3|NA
ASSRYSGGRYTQY
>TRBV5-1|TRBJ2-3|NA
ASSTNLGNTDTQY
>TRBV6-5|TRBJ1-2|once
ASSYTGGEGYT
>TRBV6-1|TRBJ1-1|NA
ASSESDRGNTEAF
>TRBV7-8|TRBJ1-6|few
ASSLAGQLNSPLH
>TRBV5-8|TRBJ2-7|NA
ASSLVAGGFYEQY
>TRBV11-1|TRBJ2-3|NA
ASSSGAGGPDTQY
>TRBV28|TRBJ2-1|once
ASSSPRGQF
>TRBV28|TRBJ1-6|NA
ASSSPQGRHSPLH
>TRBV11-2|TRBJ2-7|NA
ASSLEAGVGYEQY
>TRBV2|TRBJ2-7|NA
ASSLPGFNEQY
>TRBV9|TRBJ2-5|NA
ASSVGGGGQETQY
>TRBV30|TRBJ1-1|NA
AILRLGYDTEAF
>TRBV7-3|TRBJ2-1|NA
ASSPEGGTGNNEQF
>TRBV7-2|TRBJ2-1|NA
ASSPRESRKNEQF
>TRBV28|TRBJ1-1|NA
ASSFRPTEAF
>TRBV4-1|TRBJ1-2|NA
ASSQDIVRGNYGYT
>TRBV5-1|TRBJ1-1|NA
ASSFTGVRNTEAF
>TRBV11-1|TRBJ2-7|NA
ASSWQGSCEQY
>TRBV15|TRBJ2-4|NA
ATSSAKNIQY